The 10 T cell receptor beta chains in this list originate from one sample, sequenced in a study of T cell repertoires and HLA-DP antigens. These receptors are not linked to any known antigen. This table comes from immunoSEQ multiplex PCR, and its TCRdb copy is limited to in-frame clones, with some not included. The repertoire holds 85,000 to 90,000 clones, with about 89% as singletons. Sequencing input: CD4+ T cells from PBMCs. These receptors all come from a man aged 45-65 years in good health and CMV-seronegative.

The chain recombines TRBV7-2 with TRBJ2-1; 10 bases fit TRBD2. This CDR3 is 15 amino acids long. J gave up 6 bases and V 5 bases, and 7 bases lay outside the gene matches. Germline-derived CDR1 and CDR2 are SGHTA and FQGNSA. CDR3 loop: CASSPSRTSGNEQFF. The CDR3 bases are TGTGCCAGCAGCCCCTCACGGACTAGCGGCAATGAGCAGTTCTTC.

This clone occurred a few times. V is TRBV28 and J is TRBJ1-2, with TRBD1 matching 8 bases. The V gene's germline CDR1 is MDHEN and CDR2 SYDVKM. Trimming removed 4 bases from V and 7 bases from J; junction bases left unmatched: 5. The CDR3 contains 13 residues. As DNA, the CDR3 is TGTGCCAGCAGTTACCAGGGGGCAAGTGGCTACACCTTC. Translation gives CASSYQGASGYTF.

This chain links TRBV11-1 with TRBJ2-7, with D hard to call. The CDR3 runs 13 residues. Per germline, CDR1 SGHAT and CDR2 FQDESV (reference sequence). The V end was cut by 5 bases, the J end by 4 bases, with 12 bases between. In nucleotides, the CDR3 is TGTGCCAGCAGCACCCCTCGTGAGTACGAGCAGTACTTC. Amino acids: CASSTPREYEQYF.

The gene calls are TRBV19 and TRBJ2-6, with TRBD1 identical over 9 bases. The V gene end was trimmed by 5 bases and the J gene end by 0 bases; junction bases not matched to a gene: 8. The CDR3 has 18 amino acids. The germline gives CDR1 LNHDA, CDR2 SQIVND (reference sequence). CDR3 nucleotides: TGTGCCAGTAGTTTATCGGGACAGGGAGACTCTGGGGCCAACGTCCTGACTTTC. Amino acids: CASSLSGQGDSGANVLTF.

The gene calls are TRBV18 and TRBJ2-3; maybe TRBD1 (5 bases). The V gene lost 4 bases and the J gene lost 2 bases, with 10 bases spanning the gap. Looked up from germline, CDR1 is KGHSH and CDR2 is LQKENI. There are 14 residues in the CDR3. This chain's CDR3 is CASSQGAYTDTQYF. CDR3 DNA sequence: TGTGCCAGCTCACAAGGGGCCTACACAGATACGCAGTATTTT.

V is TRBV29-1 and J is TRBJ2-5; 8 nucleotides match TRBD2. CDR3 size: 15 residues. Germline CDR1 SQVTM, CDR2 ANQGSEA. V shed 4 bases and J 2 bases; nucleotides not matched to a gene: 9. The CDR3 DNA reads TGCAGCGTTGCTCTGGGAGCGGGAGAACAAGAGACCCAGTACTTC. Its translation: CSVALGAGEQETQYF.

The chain carries TRBV7-2 and TRBJ2-7; 9 bases line up with TRBD2. CDR1 and CDR2 from the germline V gene are SGHTA and FQGNSA. The CDR3 is made up of 16 amino acids. Trimming took 5 bases from V and 2 from J; bases not matched to a gene: 10. The CDR3 DNA is TGTGCCAGCAGCCCGTGGTTAGCGGGGGTCCCCTACGAGCAGTACTTC. Translation: CASSPWLAGVPYEQYF.

There are a few counts of this clone. V is TRBV19 and J is TRBJ1-2, with 9 bases that match TRBD1. CDR3 length: 12 residues. Germline V gene sequence: CDR1 LNHDA, CDR2 SQIVND (reference sequence). V lost 6 bases to trimming and J lost 11 bases; unmatched junction nucleotides: 7. As DNA, the CDR3 is TGTGCCAGTAGCCGGGACAGGGTAGGATACACCTTC. Its protein product is CASSRDRVGYTF.

The genes are TRBV6-5 and TRBJ1-5; D is perhaps TRBD1 (5 bases). Germline assignment: CDR1 MNHEY and CDR2 SVGAGI. The V end lost 6 bases, the J end lost 2 bases, and 11 bases lay between the germline ends. The CDR3 length is 14 residues. CDR3 loop: CASSGGRGNQPQHF. CDR3 nucleotide sequence: TGTGCCAGCAGCGGGGGTCGAGGCAATCAGCCCCAGCATTTT.

This chain links TRBV7-3 with TRBJ2-3, with D tentatively TRBD1 (5 bases). The ends were cut back, 5 bases at V and 0 bases at J, with 9 bases in the middle. Germline CDR1 and CDR2: SGHTA and FQGTGA. CDR3 length: 14 residues. CDR3 in amino acids: CASSPTVSTDTQYF. The CDR3 coding sequence is TGTGCCAGCAGCCCGACAGTTAGCACAGATACGCAGTATTTT.